These 28 T cell receptor beta chains originate from one sample sequenced in a study of shared clonotypes between healthy human individuals. The protocol was immunoSEQ multiplex PCR, while the TCRdb copy is restricted to in-frame clones and leaves out a portion. The sample lists about 2 million clones, 90% to 95% occurring once. Sequencing was performed on naive CD4+ T cells sorted from blood. Subset indicated: CD45RA+ positively selected. The receptors were sampled from a man aged 18 to 29 in good health.

The CDR3 sequence is CASSPYTGDQETQYF. The CDR3 DNA reads TGTGCCAGCAGCCCCTACACAGGGGACCAAGAGACCCAGTACTTC. This rearrangement joins TRBV6-6 to TRBJ2-5; TRBD1 matches at 7 bases. The CDR3 loop spans 15 amino acids. Germline trimming cut 6 bases from V and 0 bases from J; bases unmatched to any gene: 7. The germline gives CDR1 MNHNY, CDR2 SVGAGI (reference sequence).

The CDR3 nucleotides are TGTGCCATCAGTGGAGTGGGCCAAGAGACCCAGTACTTC. Its translation is CAISGVGQETQYF. This chain joins TRBV10-3 and TRBJ2-5; D uncertain. This CDR3 has 13 residues. From germline, CDR1 is ENHRY and CDR2 SYGVKD. V dropped 4 bases and J dropped 1 base, with 7 bases sitting between them.

The chain has TRBV6-6 and TRBJ2-7; D gene unclear. V was shortened by 6 bases and J by 1 base, with 7 bases between the two germline ends. Germline V gives CDR1 MNHNY, CDR2 SVGAGI (reference sequence). The CDR3 has 12 residues. The CDR3 loop reads CASSSDSYEQYF. CDR3 bases: TGTGCCAGCAGCTCTGATTCCTACGAGCAGTACTTC.

This sequence joins TRBV5-1 and TRBJ2-5, with 9 positions matching TRBD2. Germline lookup yields CDR1 SGHRS and CDR2 YFSETQ. The CDR3 runs to 12 residues. V lost 1 base to trimming and J lost 11 bases; unmatched junction nucleotides: 3. CDR3 nucleotide sequence: TGCGCCAGCAGCTTGCCCAGCGGGGGGCAGTACTTC. Translating it yields CASSLPSGGQYF.

The V gene is TRBV5-6, the J gene TRBJ2-2; D is ambiguous. V gave up 2 bases and J gave up 5 bases, with 4 bases separating them. The CDR3 is made up of 12 amino acids. Germline V gene sequence: CDR1 SGHDT, CDR2 YYEEEE. CDR3 bases: TGTGCCAGCAGCTTCCTGACCGGGGAGCTGTTTTTT. Translation gives CASSFLTGELFF.

This chain joins TRBV29-1 and TRBJ2-3, with 14 bases fitting TRBD2. The CDR3 runs to 15 residues. Germline loops: CDR1 SQVTM, CDR2 ANQGSEA. Trimming took 7 bases from V and 2 from J; bases not matched to a gene: 5. The CDR3 spells CSAGTSGSPTDTQYF. As DNA, the CDR3 is TGCAGCGCCGGGACTAGCGGGAGCCCCACAGATACGCAGTATTTT.

The V and J genes are TRBV7-8 and TRBJ2-7; D might be TRBD2 (6 bases). This CDR3 has 15 residues. Trimming removed 2 bases from V and 3 bases from J, with 14 bases in between. Germline V gene lookup returns CDR1 SGHVS and CDR2 FQNEAQ. The CDR3: CASSLWGDGIYEQYF. The CDR3 nucleotides read TGTGCCAGCAGCTTATGGGGGGACGGCATCTACGAGCAGTACTTC.

In the case of this clone: This same CDR3 is encoded by further DNA sequences in the sample. The rearrangement uses TRBV5-1 and TRBJ2-7; 7 bases match TRBD1. Germline CDR1 SGHRS, CDR2 YFSETQ. CDR3 length equals 13 residues. J was trimmed by 1 base and V by 4 bases; bases with no gene match: 2. The CDR3: CASSLGQSYEQYF. Written as DNA, the CDR3 is TGCGCCAGCAGCCTGGGACAGTCCTACGAGCAGTACTTC.

The rearrangement joins TRBV7-2 to TRBJ2-2, with D tentatively TRBD2 (5 bases). Germline V gene data show CDR1 as SGHTA and CDR2 as FQGNSA. The CDR3 is 16 residues long. V was shortened by 2 bases and J by 1 base, with 11 bases between the two germline ends. The CDR3 spells CASSLLALMNTGELFF. The CDR3 nucleotides are TGTGCCAGCAGCTTACTAGCTCTTATGAACACCGGGGAGCTGTTTTTT.

This clone was seen just once. The sample carries other DNA sequences with the same CDR3. The gene calls are TRBV5-1 and TRBJ1-6; 7 bases map to TRBD1. V shed 0 bases, J shed 6 bases, and the junction held 3 bases outside the gene matches. The CDR3 has 15 residues. In germline, CDR1 is SGHRS, CDR2 YFSETQ. The CDR3 here is CASSLGQGGNSPLHF. The CDR3 nucleotides read TGCGCCAGCAGCTTGGGACAGGGTGGTAATTCACCCCTCCACTTT.

V is TRBV18 and J is TRBJ2-1; D gene uncertain. Germline CDR1 and CDR2: KGHSH and LQKENI. V was clipped by 2 bases and J by 0 bases, with 2 bases between them. This CDR3 comprises 13 residues. The CDR3 coding sequence is TGTGCCAGCTCACCATTCTCCTACAATGAGCAGTTCTTC. It is translated as CASSPFSYNEQFF.

This sequence joins TRBV6-5 and TRBJ1-2; weak D call: TRBD1 (5 bases). V shed 6 bases and J shed 2 bases, with 13 bases lying between them. This CDR3 contains 14 residues. Per germline, CDR1 MNHEY and CDR2 SVGAGI. The DNA for the CDR3 is TGTGCCAGCAGCCGATACGGGACCAACTATGGCTACACCTTC. Its translation: CASSRYGTNYGYTF.

The chain has TRBV9 and TRBJ2-1, with TRBD2 matching 9 bases. There are 16 residues in the CDR3. Trimming at V came to 4 bases and at J to 2 bases, leaving 7 bases not matched to a gene. Germline CDR1 and CDR2: SGDLS and YYNGEE. CDR3 coding DNA: TGTGCCAGCAGCCCCCTCACTAGCGGGCCCTACAATGAGCAGTTCTTC. It is translated as CASSPLTSGPYNEQFF. Complete variable domain (other parts from reference TRBV9 and TRBJ2-1): DSGVTQTPKHLITATGQRVTLRCSPRSGDLSVYWYQQSLDQGLQFLIQYYNGEERAKGNILERFSAQQFPDLHSELNLSSLELGDSALYFCASSPLTSGPYNEQFFGPGTRLTVL.

The chain combines TRBV10-3 with TRBJ2-3; 7 positions match TRBD2. Germline V lookup: CDR1 ENHRY, CDR2 SYGVKD. J was trimmed by 5 bases and V by 4 bases; bases with no gene match: 9. CDR3 size: 15 residues. CDR3 amino acids: CAISGATGGIDTQYF. The CDR3 region has the DNA TGTGCCATCAGTGGAGCGACGGGGGGAATAGATACGCAGTATTTT.

This chain connects TRBV5-6 to TRBJ1-2; tentatively, D is TRBD1 (6 bases). V was cut by 4 bases and J by 8 bases, with 18 bases left in between. Germline loops: CDR1 SGHDT, CDR2 YYEEEE. This CDR3 is 14 amino acids long. The CDR3 DNA sequence: TGTGCCAGCAGCGCCGTAGTGACAGGACAGGGCTACACCTTC. It specifies CASSAVVTGQGYTF.

This clone was recorded once. The V gene is TRBV7-2, the J gene TRBJ1-5; 9 bases line up with TRBD1. Trimming at V came to 5 bases and at J to 4 bases, leaving 3 bases not matched to a gene. Germline lookup yields CDR1 SGHTA and CDR2 FQGNSA. This CDR3 contains 14 residues. The CDR3 coding sequence is TGTGCCAGCAGCCAAGGGACAGGGAATCAGCCCCAGCATTTT. Translated: CASSQGTGNQPQHF.

The V call is TRBV6-5, the J call TRBJ2-7, with a tentative D call TRBD1 (5 bases). V lost 6 bases and J lost 3, with 12 bases in between. CDR3 length: 13 residues. CDR1 is MNHEY and CDR2 is SVGAGI in the germline V gene. This CDR3 is CASSGHTDYEQYF. In DNA form, the CDR3 reads TGTGCCAGCAGCGGACATACAGACTACGAGCAGTACTTC.

The genes are TRBV19 and TRBJ2-2; D is uncertain. The germline V gene encodes CDR1 LNHDA and CDR2 SQIVND (reference sequence). The V end lost 1 base, the J end lost 6 bases, and 9 bases lay between the germline ends. The CDR3 totals 14 residues. The CDR3 loop is CASSIALVPGELFF. For the CDR3, the DNA is TGTGCCAGTAGTATAGCATTAGTTCCCGGGGAGCTGTTTTTT. The variable domain in full, with the rest retrieved from reference TRBV19 and TRBJ2-2, is DGGITQSPKYLFRKEGQNVTLSCEQNLNHDAMYWYRQDPGQGLRLIYYSQIVNDFQKGDIAEGYSVSREKKESFPLTVTSAQKNPTAFYLCASSIALVPGELFFGEGSRLTVL.

For this clone: Other DNA sequences from this sample encode an identical CDR3 as well. The V call is TRBV30, the J call TRBJ2-5, with TRBD1 as a possible D gene (6 bases). This CDR3 region has 12 residues. V was pared by 4 bases and J by 4 bases, with 10 bases between. Germline loops: CDR1 GTSNPN, CDR2 SVGIG (reference sequence). CDR3 protein: CAWNGGGETQYF. The CDR3 nucleotides read TGTGCCTGGAATGGGGGCGGAGAGACCCAGTACTTC.

Details on this clone: This sequence may be a read error, since a much larger clone differs from it by one base. This chain links TRBV6-1 with TRBJ1-2, with 8 bases that match TRBD1. Germline V CDR1 and CDR2: MNHNS, SASEGT. With V trimmed by 7 bases and J by 4 bases, 5 bases remained unmatched. CDR3 size: 13 residues. For the CDR3, the DNA is TGTGCCAGCACCCTGGACAGGGCCTATGGCTACACCTTC. It is translated as CASTLDRAYGYTF.

The CDR3 coding sequence is TGTGCCAGCAGCACCGTCCTAAAGCAGTACTTC. Translating it yields CASSTVLKQYF. The chain couples TRBV7-9 to TRBJ2-7; no reliable D call. Germline CDR1 reads SEHNR; CDR2 reads FQNEAQ (reference sequence). V shed 5 bases and J shed 8 bases, with 10 bases lying between them. This CDR3 comprises 11 residues.

The rearrangement uses TRBV28 and TRBJ2-7; 11 bases agree with TRBD2. CDR3 length: 14 residues. Germline values: CDR1 MDHEN, CDR2 SYDVKM. V shed 2 bases, J shed 3 bases, and the junction held 0 bases outside the gene matches. CDR3 loop: CASSLLAGGYEQYF. The DNA of the CDR3 is TGTGCCAGCAGTTTACTAGCGGGAGGCTACGAGCAGTACTTC.

The chain joins TRBV10-3 to TRBJ1-2; no reliable D call. In germline, CDR1 is ENHRY, CDR2 SYGVKD. Trimming removed 3 bases from V and 4 bases from J, with 6 bases in between. The CDR3 contains 12 residues. The CDR3, as DNA: TGTGCCATCAGTGACCATGGCTATGGCTACACCTTC. Encoded protein: CAISDHGYGYTF.

This clone appeared a single time. The V gene is TRBV28, the J gene TRBJ1-3; a weak D match, TRBD1 (5 bases). The ends were cut back, 6 bases at V and 2 bases at J, with 14 bases in the middle. CDR1 MDHEN and CDR2 SYDVKM come from the germline V gene. CDR3 length: 15 residues. The CDR3 sequence: CASRPEQVPGNTIYF. For the CDR3, the DNA is TGTGCCAGCAGACCCGAACAGGTCCCTGGAAACACCATATATTTT.

A few counts support this clone. Other DNA sequences from this sample encode an identical CDR3 as well. The CDR3 loop is CASSPDRNQPQHF. Here the CDR3 DNA reads TGTGCCAGCTCACCAGACAGGAATCAGCCCCAGCATTTT. The V and J genes are TRBV18 and TRBJ1-5, with D maybe TRBD1 (6 bases). Germline V CDR1 and CDR2: KGHSH, LQKENI. The length of the CDR3 is 13 residues. V lost 2 bases, J lost 4 bases, and 6 bases lay in between.

As to this clone: Other DNA sequences within the sample encode an identical CDR3. The V and J genes are TRBV5-1 and TRBJ2-2, with D perhaps TRBD2 (6 bases). The V gene's germline CDR1 is SGHRS and CDR2 YFSETQ. There are 16 residues in the CDR3. V was clipped by 0 bases and J by 1 base, with 10 bases between them. The CDR3, as DNA: TGCGCCAGCAGCTTGGGTAGTAGCGGGAACACCGGGGAGCTGTTTTTT. Translated, it gives CASSLGSSGNTGELFF.

This sequence joins TRBV6-6 and TRBJ2-3; the match to TRBD2 covers 11 bases. Germline values: CDR1 MNHNY, CDR2 SVGAGI (reference sequence). J gave up 5 bases and V 6 bases, and 4 bases lay outside the gene matches. The CDR3 loop spans 14 amino acids. The CDR3 loop reads CASRDGLAGDTQYF. The CDR3, as DNA: TGTGCCAGCAGGGATGGACTAGCGGGAGATACGCAGTATTTT.

The V and J genes are TRBV7-3 and TRBJ1-1; the D gene is possibly TRBD1 (6 bases). This CDR3 has 16 amino acids. V was shortened by 5 bases and J by 4 bases, with 20 bases between the two germline ends. From germline, CDR1 is SGHTA and CDR2 FQGTGA. The CDR3 DNA is TGTGCCAGCAGCCCGTACAGGGTAATAGGTCGCACTGAAGCTTTCTTT. The encoded protein is CASSPYRVIGRTEAFF.